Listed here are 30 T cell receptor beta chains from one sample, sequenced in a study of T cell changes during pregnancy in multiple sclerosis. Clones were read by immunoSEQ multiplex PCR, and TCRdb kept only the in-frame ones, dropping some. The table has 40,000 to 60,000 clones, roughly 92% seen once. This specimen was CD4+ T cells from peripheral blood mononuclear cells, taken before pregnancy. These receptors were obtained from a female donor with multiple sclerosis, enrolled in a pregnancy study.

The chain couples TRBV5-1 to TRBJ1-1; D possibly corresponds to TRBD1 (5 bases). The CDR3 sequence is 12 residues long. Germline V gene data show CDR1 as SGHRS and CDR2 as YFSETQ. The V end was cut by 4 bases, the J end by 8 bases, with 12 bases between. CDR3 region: CASSPDGGEAFF. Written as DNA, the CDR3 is TGCGCCAGCAGCCCCGACGGGGGAGAAGCTTTCTTT.

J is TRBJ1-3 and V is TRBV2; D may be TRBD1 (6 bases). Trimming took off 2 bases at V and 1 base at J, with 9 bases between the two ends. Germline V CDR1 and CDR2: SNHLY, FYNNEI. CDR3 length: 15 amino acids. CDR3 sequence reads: CASSEFTGSGNTIYF. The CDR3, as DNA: TGTGCCAGCAGTGAATTTACAGGGTCTGGAAACACCATATATTTT.

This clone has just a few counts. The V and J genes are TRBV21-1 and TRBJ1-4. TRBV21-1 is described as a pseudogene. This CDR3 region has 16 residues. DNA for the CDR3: TGTGCCAGCAGCAAAGTAAGGAGAGTCTCCAATGAAAAACTGTTTTTT. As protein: CASSKVRRVSNEKLFF.

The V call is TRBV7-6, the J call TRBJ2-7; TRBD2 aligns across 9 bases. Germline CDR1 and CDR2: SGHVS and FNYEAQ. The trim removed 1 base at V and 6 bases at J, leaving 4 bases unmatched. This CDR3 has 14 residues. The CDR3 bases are TGTGCCAGCAGCTTAGGCGGGAGGGCCGTCGAGCAGTACTTC. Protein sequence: CASSLGGRAVEQYF.

CDR3 in DNA: TGTGCCAGCAGCTTGTCGGGGTGGGATGGCTACACCTTC. It translates to CASSLSGWDGYTF. V is TRBV5-8 and J is TRBJ1-2; D is unclear. Per the germline V gene, CDR1 is SGHTS and CDR2 is YDEGEE. The V and J ends lost 1 base and 6 bases respectively, with 10 bases between them. There are 13 residues in the CDR3. The variable domain in full, with the rest retrieved from reference TRBV5-8 and TRBJ1-2, is EAGVTQSPTHLIKTRGQQATLRCSPISGHTSVYWYQQALGLGLQFLLWYDEGEERNRGNFPPRFSGRQFPNYSSELNVNALELEDSALYLCASSLSGWDGYTFGSGTRLTVV.

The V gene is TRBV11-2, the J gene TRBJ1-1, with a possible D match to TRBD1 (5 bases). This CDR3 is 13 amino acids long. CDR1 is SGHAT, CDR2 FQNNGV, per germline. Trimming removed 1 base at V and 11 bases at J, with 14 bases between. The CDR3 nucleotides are TGTGCCAGCAGCTTAGTGGGGCAGCGGGGTGCTTTCTTT. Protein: CASSLVGQRGAFF.

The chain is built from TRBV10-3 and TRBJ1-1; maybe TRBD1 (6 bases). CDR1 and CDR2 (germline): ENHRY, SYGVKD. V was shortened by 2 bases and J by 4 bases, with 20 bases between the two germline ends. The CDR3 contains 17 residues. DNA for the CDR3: TGTGCCATCAGTGAGCCGAGAGGGGGGGGGAAGACCACTGAAGCTTTCTTT. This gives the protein CAISEPRGGGKTTEAFF.

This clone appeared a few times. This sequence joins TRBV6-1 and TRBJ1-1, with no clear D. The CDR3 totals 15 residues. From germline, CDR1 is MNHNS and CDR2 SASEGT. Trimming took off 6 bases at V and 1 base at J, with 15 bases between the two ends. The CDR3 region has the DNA TGTGCCAGCAGATCCCGCATAGAATGGAACACTGAAGCTTTCTTT. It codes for CASRSRIEWNTEAFF.

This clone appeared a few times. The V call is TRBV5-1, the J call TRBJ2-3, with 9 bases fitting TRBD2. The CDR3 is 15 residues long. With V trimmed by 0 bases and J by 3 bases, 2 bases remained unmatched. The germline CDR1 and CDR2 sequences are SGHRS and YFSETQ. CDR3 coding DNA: TGCGCCAGCAGCTTGGGTCTAGCGGGGACAGATACGCAGTATTTT. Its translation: CASSLGLAGTDTQYF.

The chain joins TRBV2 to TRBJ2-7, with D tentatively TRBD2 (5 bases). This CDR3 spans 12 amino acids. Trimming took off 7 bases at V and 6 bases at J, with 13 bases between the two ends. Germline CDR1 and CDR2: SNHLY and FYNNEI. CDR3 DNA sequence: TGTGCCAGCACCGAGGGAGTAGGCGAGCAGTACTTC. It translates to CASTEGVGEQYF.

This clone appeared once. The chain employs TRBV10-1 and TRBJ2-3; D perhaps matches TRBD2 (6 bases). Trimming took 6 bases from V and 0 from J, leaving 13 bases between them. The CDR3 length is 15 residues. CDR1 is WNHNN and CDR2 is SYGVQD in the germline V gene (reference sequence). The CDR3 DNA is TGCGCCAGCAGCCCGGGACTGGGTAGCACAGATACGCAGTATTTT. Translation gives CASSPGLGSTDTQYF.

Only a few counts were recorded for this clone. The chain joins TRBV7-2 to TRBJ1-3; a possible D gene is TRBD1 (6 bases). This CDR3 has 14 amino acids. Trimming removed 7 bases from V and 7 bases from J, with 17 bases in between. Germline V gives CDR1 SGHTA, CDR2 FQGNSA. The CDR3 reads CASTIEGGTNTIYF. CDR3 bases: TGTGCCAGCACCATTGAGGGGGGGACTAACACCATATATTTT.

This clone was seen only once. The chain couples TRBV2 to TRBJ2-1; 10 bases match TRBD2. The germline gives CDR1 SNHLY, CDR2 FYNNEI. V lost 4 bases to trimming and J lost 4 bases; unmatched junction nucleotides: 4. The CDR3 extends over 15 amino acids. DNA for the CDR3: TGTGCCAGCAGTGCCGGGACTAGCGTTTACAATGAGCAGTTCTTC. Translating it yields CASSAGTSVYNEQFF.

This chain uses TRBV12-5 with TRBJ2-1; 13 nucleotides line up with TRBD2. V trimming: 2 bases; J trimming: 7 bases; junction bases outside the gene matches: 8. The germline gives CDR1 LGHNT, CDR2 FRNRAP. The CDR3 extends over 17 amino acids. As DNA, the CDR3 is TGTGCTAGTGGTTTGCCTTGGACTAGCGGGAGATCAAATGAGCAGTTCTTC. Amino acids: CASGLPWTSGRSNEQFF.

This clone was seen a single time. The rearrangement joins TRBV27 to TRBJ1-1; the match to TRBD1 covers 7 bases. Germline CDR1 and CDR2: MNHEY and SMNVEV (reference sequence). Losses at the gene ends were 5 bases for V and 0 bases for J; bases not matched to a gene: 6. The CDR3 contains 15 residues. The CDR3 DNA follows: TGTGCCAGCAGTAACCGGGACAGCTTGAACACTGAAGCTTTCTTT. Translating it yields CASSNRDSLNTEAFF.

The CDR3 loop is CASSTHREPYEQYF. CDR3 coding DNA: TGTGCCAGCAGTACTCACAGGGAGCCCTACGAGCAGTACTTC. This rearrangement joins TRBV28 to TRBJ2-7; possible D gene TRBD1, 6 bases. Germline lookup yields CDR1 MDHEN and CDR2 SYDVKM. CDR3 length equals 14 residues. Trimming left V 5 bases short and J 2 bases short, with 13 bases between.

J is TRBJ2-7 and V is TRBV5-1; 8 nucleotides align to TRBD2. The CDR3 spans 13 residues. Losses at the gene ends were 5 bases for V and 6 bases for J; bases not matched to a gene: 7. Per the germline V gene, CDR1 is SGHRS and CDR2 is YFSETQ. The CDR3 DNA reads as TGCGCCAGCAGTCTCGGACTAGCCACCGAGCAGTACTTC. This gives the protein CASSLGLATEQYF.

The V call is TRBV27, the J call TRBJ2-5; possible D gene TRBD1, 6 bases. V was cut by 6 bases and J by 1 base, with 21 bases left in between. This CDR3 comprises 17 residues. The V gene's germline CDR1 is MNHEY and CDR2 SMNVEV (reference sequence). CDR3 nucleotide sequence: TGTGCCAGCAGCCTAGGTTCAGGGGTAGGGGTCCAAGAGACCCAGTACTTC. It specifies CASSLGSGVGVQETQYF.

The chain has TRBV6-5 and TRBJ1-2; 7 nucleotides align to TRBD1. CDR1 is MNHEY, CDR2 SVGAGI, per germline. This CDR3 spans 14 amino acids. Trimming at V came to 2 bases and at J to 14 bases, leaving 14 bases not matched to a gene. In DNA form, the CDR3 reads TGTGCCAGCAGTTACAATGACAGGGCCGTTTCTCAGACCTTC. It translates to CASSYNDRAVSQTF.

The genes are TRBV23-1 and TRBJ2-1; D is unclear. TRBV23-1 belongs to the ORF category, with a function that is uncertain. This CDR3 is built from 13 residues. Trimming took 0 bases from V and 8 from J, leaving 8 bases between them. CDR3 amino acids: CASSQSTRYEQFF. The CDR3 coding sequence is TGCGCCAGCAGTCAATCAACGCGTTATGAGCAGTTCTTC.

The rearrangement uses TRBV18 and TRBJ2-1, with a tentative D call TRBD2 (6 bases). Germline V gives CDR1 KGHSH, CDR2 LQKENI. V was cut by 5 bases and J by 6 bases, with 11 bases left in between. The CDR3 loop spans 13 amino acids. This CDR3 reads CASSLDSGNEQFF. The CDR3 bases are TGTGCCAGCTCATTGGATAGCGGCAATGAGCAGTTCTTC.

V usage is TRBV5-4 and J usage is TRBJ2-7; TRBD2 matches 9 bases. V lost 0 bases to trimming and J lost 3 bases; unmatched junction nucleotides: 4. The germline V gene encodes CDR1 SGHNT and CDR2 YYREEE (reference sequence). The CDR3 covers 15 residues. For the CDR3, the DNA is TGTGCCAGCAGCTTGGGTCTAGCGGGGCTCTACGAGCAGTACTTC. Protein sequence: CASSLGLAGLYEQYF.

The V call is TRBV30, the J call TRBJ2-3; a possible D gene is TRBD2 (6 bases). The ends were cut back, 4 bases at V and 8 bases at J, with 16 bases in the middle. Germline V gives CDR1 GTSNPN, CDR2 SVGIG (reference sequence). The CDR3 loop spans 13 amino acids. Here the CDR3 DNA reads TGTGCCTGGATTGAGGCCGCGGGGCTTACGCAGTATTTT. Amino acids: CAWIEAAGLTQYF.

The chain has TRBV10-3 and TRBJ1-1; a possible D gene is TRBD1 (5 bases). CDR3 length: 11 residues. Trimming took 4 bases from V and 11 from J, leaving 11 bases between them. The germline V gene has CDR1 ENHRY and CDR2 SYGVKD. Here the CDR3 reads CAISGGGEAFF. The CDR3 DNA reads TGTGCCATCAGTGGGGGGGGAGAGGCTTTCTTT.

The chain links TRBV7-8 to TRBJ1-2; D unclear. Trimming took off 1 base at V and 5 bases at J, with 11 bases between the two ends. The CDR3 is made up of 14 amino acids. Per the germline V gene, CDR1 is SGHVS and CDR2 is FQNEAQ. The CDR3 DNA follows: TGTGCCAGCAGCTTAGTAGGGAGCAGATATGGCTACACCTTC. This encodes CASSLVGSRYGYTF.

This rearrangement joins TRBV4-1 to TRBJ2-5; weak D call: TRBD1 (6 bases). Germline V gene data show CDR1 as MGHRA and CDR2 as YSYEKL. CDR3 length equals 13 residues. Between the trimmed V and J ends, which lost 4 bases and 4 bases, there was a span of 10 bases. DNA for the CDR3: TGCGCCAGCAGCCGGGGGCTCCGAGAGACCCAGTACTTC. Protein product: CASSRGLRETQYF.

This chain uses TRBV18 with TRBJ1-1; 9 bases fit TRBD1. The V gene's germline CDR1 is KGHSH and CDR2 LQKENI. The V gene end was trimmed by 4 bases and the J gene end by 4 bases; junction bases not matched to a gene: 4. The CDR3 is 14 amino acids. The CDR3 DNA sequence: TGTGCCAGCTCACGTAAGACAGGGGGCACTGAAGCTTTCTTT. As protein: CASSRKTGGTEAFF.

CDR3 loop: CASSLRRLGAAHNEQFF. The CDR3 coding sequence is TGTGCCAGCAGTCTCCGCAGGTTAGGGGCAGCCCATAATGAGCAGTTCTTC. V is TRBV27 and J is TRBJ2-1; possibly TRBD1 for D (5 bases). Trimming left V 5 bases short and J 7 bases short, with 24 bases between. In germline, CDR1 is MNHEY, CDR2 SMNVEV (reference sequence). The CDR3 spans 17 residues.

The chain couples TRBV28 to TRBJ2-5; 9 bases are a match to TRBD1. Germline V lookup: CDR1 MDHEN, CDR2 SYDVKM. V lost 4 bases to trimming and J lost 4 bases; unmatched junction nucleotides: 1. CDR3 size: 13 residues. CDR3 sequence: CASSSGQGETQYF. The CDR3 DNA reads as TGTGCCAGCAGTTCGGGACAGGGAGAGACCCAGTACTTC.

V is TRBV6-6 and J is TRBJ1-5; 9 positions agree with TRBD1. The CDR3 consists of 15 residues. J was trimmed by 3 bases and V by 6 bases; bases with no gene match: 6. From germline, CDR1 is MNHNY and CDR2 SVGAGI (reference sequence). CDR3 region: CASSPQGAYNQPQHF. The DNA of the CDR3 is TGTGCCAGCAGCCCACAGGGGGCCTACAATCAGCCCCAGCATTTT.